The 21 T cell receptor beta chains below come from one sample, sequenced in a study of vaccination and CD4 T cells after COVID-19. Antigen specificity for these receptors is unknown. The Oncomine TCR Beta short-read assay was applied to DNA of cultured CD4+ T cells. MiXCR, applied by TCRdb to the PCR reads, yields one record per CDR3 protein. The data show tens of thousands of distinct CDR3 sequences, with roughly two fifths seen just once and approximately 30% held by the top ten. Time point denoted: late sampling 161 to 241 days after vaccination in a few convalescent patients. Specified treatment: approximately 9-day PBMC culture with coronavirus spike peptide pools or control peptides (ViraFEST assay). The sample here was CD4+ T cells from blood, cultured in vitro, taken about 7 months after SARS-CoV-2 vaccination. All receptors come from a human donor who had recovered from COVID-19.

V gene TRBV7-3 combines with J gene TRBJ1-5, with D maybe TRBD1 (6 bases). The CDR3 has 13 amino acids. V shed 5 bases and J shed 7 bases, with 12 bases lying between them. The germline V gene encodes CDR1 SGHTA and CDR2 FQGTGA. The CDR3 loop reads CASSPDRLQPQHF. The CDR3 DNA sequence: TGTGCCAGCAGCCCCGACAGGTTACAGCCCCAGCATTTT.

This chain links TRBV27 with TRBJ2-3; D could derive from TRBD1 or TRBD2 (5 bases each). V was trimmed by 0 bases and J by 4 bases, leaving 14 bases between them. Germline V lookup: CDR1 MNHEY, CDR2 SMNVEV (reference sequence). The CDR3 runs to 16 residues. CDR3 region: CASSLSGPGGPDTQYF. For the CDR3, the DNA is TGTGCCAGCAGTTTATCGGGACCCGGAGGACCAGATACGCAGTATTTT.

V gene TRBV24-1 combines with J gene TRBJ2-5; possibly TRBD1 or TRBD2 for D (5 bases each). The V and J ends lost 1 base and 0 bases respectively, with 11 bases between them. Germline CDR1 is KGHDR and CDR2 is SFDVKD. CDR3 length: 16 amino acids. The CDR3 loop is CATSDFGTGNQETQYF. The CDR3 DNA reads TGTGCCACCAGTGATTTTGGGACGGGGAACCAAGAGACCCAGTACTTC.

This chain joins TRBV6-1 and TRBJ2-5; 7 bases are a match to TRBD1. The CDR3 runs to 15 residues. Germline CDR1 and CDR2: MNHNS and SASEGT. The V segment lost 5 bases and the J segment 3 bases; nucleotides outside the gene matches: 9. The CDR3 loop is CASSRVNRGEETQYF. The CDR3 nucleotides read TGTGCCAGCAGTCGCGTGAACAGGGGAGAAGAGACCCAGTACTTC.

This clonotype has just one count. The chain employs TRBV5-4 and TRBJ2-4; D is unclear. V was clipped by 7 bases and J by 1 base, with 15 bases between them. This CDR3 is 15 amino acids long. Germline V gene sequence: CDR1 SGHNT, CDR2 YYREEE (reference sequence). CDR3 nucleotides: TGTGCCAGCTCGTCGACCATGGGGGCCAAAAACATTCAGTACTTC. As protein: CASSSTMGAKNIQYF.

The chain joins TRBV20-1 to TRBJ2-7; TRBD2 matches at 8 bases. CDR3 size: 16 residues. Germline CDR1 and CDR2: DFQATT and SNEGSKA (reference sequence). Trimming removed 1 base from V and 1 base from J; junction bases left unmatched: 9. The CDR3 loop is CSARVWGQRGSYEQYF. In nucleotides, the CDR3 is TGCAGTGCTAGAGTTTGGGGCCAGCGGGGGTCCTACGAGCAGTACTTC.

This clonotype was seen a handful of times. The V call is TRBV7-6, the J call TRBJ2-3, with no clear D. The germline V gene encodes CDR1 SGHVS and CDR2 FNYEAQ. V was trimmed by 4 bases and J by 4 bases, leaving 18 bases between them. The CDR3 contains 16 residues. CDR3 loop: CASSYPGPAKADTQYF. The CDR3 nucleotides are TGTGCCAGCAGCTATCCGGGCCCAGCGAAGGCAGATACGCAGTATTTT. Together with reference TRBV7-6 and TRBJ2-3, the CDR3 gives the full variable domain: GAGVSQSPRYKVTKRGQDVALRCDPISGHVSLYWYRQALGQGPEFLTYFNYEAQQDKSGLPNDRFSAERPEGSISTLTIQRTEQRDSAMYRCASSYPGPAKADTQYFGPGTRLTVL.

This chain joins TRBV20-1 and TRBJ2-3; D perhaps matches TRBD1 (6 bases). The V gene lost 3 bases and the J gene lost 0 bases, with 16 bases spanning the gap. This CDR3 has 16 amino acids. Germline V gene data show CDR1 as DFQATT and CDR2 as SNEGSKA (reference sequence). CDR3 residues: CSAREQGYYSTDTQYF. The CDR3 DNA reads as TGCAGTGCTAGGGAGCAGGGGTACTATAGCACAGATACGCAGTATTTT.

This clonotype was picked up a small number of times. The chain is built from TRBV12-3 or TRBV12-4 and TRBJ1-2, with no clear D. The CDR3 runs 13 residues. The V end lost 8 bases, the J end lost 2 bases, and 12 bases lay between the germline ends. CDR3 loop: CASGLYENYGYTF. CDR3 DNA: TGTGCCAGCGGCCTCTATGAAAACTATGGCTACACCTTC.

The chain carries TRBV20-1 and TRBJ2-7, with 14 bases fitting TRBD2. V was clipped by 1 base and J by 4 bases; unmatched bases: 12. The V gene's germline CDR1 is DFQATT and CDR2 SNEGSKA (reference sequence). This CDR3 is built from 18 residues. This CDR3 is CSARVIRGTSGSSYEQYF. As DNA, the CDR3 is TGCAGTGCTAGAGTTATCAGGGGGACTAGCGGGAGCTCGTACGAGCAGTACTTC.

For the CDR3, the DNA is TGTGCCAGCAGTGATTTATGGCAGGGTGGGAATCAGCCCCAGCATTTT. Protein product: CASSDLWQGGNQPQHF. The chain employs TRBV6-1 and TRBJ1-5; TRBD1 is a possible D gene (5 bases). The V end was cut by 3 bases, the J end by 4 bases, with 16 bases between. Germline V gene lookup returns CDR1 MNHNS and CDR2 SASEGT. CDR3 length: 16 residues.

The chain carries TRBV15 and TRBJ1-2; D gene ambiguous. The CDR3 is made up of 13 amino acids. Trimming pared 0 bases from V and 8 bases from J, leaving 10 bases between. CDR1 is LNHNV and CDR2 is YYDKDF in the germline V gene (reference sequence). This chain's CDR3 is CATSRDRVGGYTF. CDR3 nucleotides: TGTGCCACCAGCAGAGATCGTGTGGGAGGCTACACCTTC.

This clonotype was found a few times. The genes are TRBV24-1 and TRBJ2-3, with 11 bases identical to TRBD1. This CDR3 has 15 residues. Germline CDR1 reads KGHDR; CDR2 reads SFDVKD. With V trimmed by 3 bases and J by 6 bases, 4 bases remained unmatched. As DNA, the CDR3 is TGTGCCACCAGTGATGGACAGGGGGCAGGGGATACGCAGTATTTT. As protein: CATSDGQGAGDTQYF.

The chain combines TRBV10-3 with TRBJ2-7, with 7 bases identical to TRBD2. CDR3 size: 13 residues. The V gene's germline CDR1 is ENHRY and CDR2 SYGVKD. V lost 0 bases to trimming and J lost 10 bases; unmatched junction nucleotides: 6. The CDR3 region has the DNA TGTGCCATCAGTGAGTCCGGCGGGGGTAAACAGTACTTC. Protein product: CAISESGGGKQYF.

The J gene is TRBJ2-3, the V gene TRBV24-1, with TRBD2 matching over 13 bases. Looked up from germline, CDR1 is KGHDR and CDR2 is SFDVKD. With V trimmed by 2 bases and J by 6 bases, 7 bases remained unmatched. This CDR3 has 17 residues. The CDR3 loop reads CATSDSGLAGEQDTQYF. The CDR3 DNA sequence: TGTGCCACCAGTGATTCTGGACTAGCGGGAGAGCAGGATACGCAGTATTTT.

The chain has TRBV28 and TRBJ2-7; D gene ambiguous. The germline V and J ends were trimmed by 3 bases and 8 bases, with 11 bases remaining between them. CDR3 length equals 12 residues. The germline gives CDR1 MDHEN, CDR2 SYDVKM. The CDR3 spells CASSLGTNKQYF. The CDR3 DNA reads TGTGCCAGCAGTTTGGGCACCAATAAGCAGTACTTC.

The rearrangement uses TRBV5-1 and TRBJ2-7; 11 bases line up with TRBD2. The V and J ends lost 2 bases and 5 bases, in that order; junction bases with no gene match: 6. CDR3 length: 15 amino acids. The germline gives CDR1 SGHRS, CDR2 YFSETQ. CDR3 in DNA: TGCGCCAGCAGCTTTAGCGGGGGGGCCCCGGACGAGCAGTACTTC. Protein product: CASSFSGGAPDEQYF.

J is TRBJ2-5 and V is TRBV5-1; no clear D. The germline CDR1 and CDR2 sequences are SGHRS and YFSETQ. V was shortened by 0 bases and J by 4 bases, with 7 bases between the two germline ends. This CDR3 is built from 13 residues. The CDR3 loop is CASSLVVRETQYF. The CDR3 DNA reads as TGCGCCAGCAGCTTGGTTGTCAGAGAGACCCAGTACTTC.

This sequence joins TRBV5-1 and TRBJ2-3, with 8 bases identical to TRBD1. Germline V gene sequence: CDR1 SGHRS, CDR2 YFSETQ. The CDR3 totals 17 residues. J was trimmed by 2 bases and V by 4 bases; bases with no gene match: 12. The CDR3 DNA follows: TGCGCCAGCAGCCTAGCCTTACGGACAGGGCCCACAGATACGCAGTATTTT. Protein: CASSLALRTGPTDTQYF.

V is TRBV24-1 and J is TRBJ1-2; D remains unclear. Germline values: CDR1 KGHDR, CDR2 SFDVKD. This CDR3 is built from 13 residues. V lost 1 base and J lost 8, with 10 bases in between. The chain's CDR3 is CATSDFRGRGYTF. The DNA of the CDR3 is TGTGCCACCAGTGATTTCCGGGGTCGCGGCTACACCTTC.

The rearrangement uses TRBV5-1 and TRBJ2-3; TRBD2 matches at 13 bases. The ends lost 0 bases at V and 2 bases at J; junction bases unmatched: 3. The CDR3 extends over 17 amino acids. Germline lookup yields CDR1 SGHRS and CDR2 YFSETQ. The CDR3 protein is CASSLGLAGGVTDTQYF. The CDR3 bases are TGCGCCAGCAGCTTGGGACTAGCGGGGGGCGTCACAGATACGCAGTATTTT. Complete variable domain (other parts from reference TRBV5-1 and TRBJ2-3): KAGVTQTPRYLIKTRGQQVTLSCSPISGHRSVSWYQQTPGQGLQFLFEYFSETQRNKGNFPGRFSGRQFSNSRSEMNVSTLELGDSALYLCASSLGLAGGVTDTQYFGPGTRLTVL.